This is a list of T cell receptor beta chains from one sample in a study of type 1 regulatory T cells. No antigen has been assigned to these receptors. TCRdb independently ran MiXCR on the reads; one entry per CDR3 protein. This sample has over 55,000 distinct CDR3 sequences, with almost 50% found just once. The sample comprised cultured non-Tr1 T cells, either the whole culture or a sorted T cell fraction (not recorded which). The origin of the receptors is a human donor in good health. Both conserved end residues are part of each CDR3. Fields, in order: D gene, J gene, clone size, V gene, CDR3 protein, CDR3 DNA. The D gene is left open where the match is weak. Size is omitted from some rows. Given values are once, few, many or a class for expanded clones.

>.|TRBJ2-2|few|TRBV6-1
CASGGTVNTGELFF
TGTGCCAGCGGGGGGACGGTGAACACCGGGGAGCTGTTTTTT
>TRBD2|TRBJ2-1|.|TRBV3-1
CASSQGTSGINEQFF
TGTGCCAGCAGCCAGGGGACTAGCGGGATAAATGAGCAGTTCTTC
>.|TRBJ1-6|once|TRBV7-2
CASSLVRAGYNSPLHF
TGTGCCAGCAGCTTAGTCAGGGCTGGCTATAATTCACCCCTCCACTTT
>.|TRBJ2-7|.|TRBV7-2
CASSLDSAGSYEQYF
TGTGCCAGCAGCTTGGATTCGGCAGGATCCTACGAGCAGTACTTC
>.|TRBJ1-5|.|TRBV2
CASSDKNSNQPQHF
TGTGCCAGCAGTGACAAGAACAGTAATCAGCCCCAGCATTTT
>.|TRBJ1-1|many|TRBV7-9
CASSLYSGHNTEAFF
TGTGCCAGCAGCTTATATTCAGGGCATAACACTGAAGCTTTCTTT
>TRBD1|TRBJ2-4|.|TRBV4-1
CASSQGQGAAKNIQYF
TGCGCCAGCAGCCAAGGACAGGGGGCGGCCAAAAACATTCAGTACTTC
>.|TRBJ2-7|few|TRBV20-1
CSARGQGLAYEQYF
TGCAGTGCTAGGGGCCAGGGACTTGCCTACGAGCAGTACTTC
>.|TRBJ2-3|.|TRBV11-2
CASSLGGGRGFRTDTQYF
TGTGCCAGCAGCTTGGGGGGAGGCAGAGGATTCCGCACAGATACGCAGTATTTT
>.|TRBJ2-2|.|TRBV5-4
CASSLRKGLTGELFF
TGTGCCAGCAGCTTGAGGAAGGGGCTCACCGGGGAGCTGTTTTTT
>TRBD1|TRBJ1-1|.|TRBV20-1
CSASAQGLGTEAFF
TGCAGTGCTAGTGCACAGGGGCTTGGCACTGAAGCTTTCTTT
>.|TRBJ2-3|.|TRBV7-9
CASSPGLVVGHTDTQYF
TGTGCCAGCAGCCCTGGTCTTGTAGTTGGCCACACAGATACGCAGTATTTT
>.|TRBJ1-2|.|TRBV5-6
CASRHWWGSYGYTF
TGTGCCAGCAGACACTGGTGGGGTAGCTATGGCTACACCTTC
>.|TRBJ2-1|.|TRBV12-3/TRBV12-4
CASSSHWRGNNEQFF
TGTGCCAGCAGTTCGCACTGGCGGGGTAACAATGAGCAGTTCTTC
>.|TRBJ1-1|few|TRBV6-6
CASSPQHTEAFF
TGTGCCAGCAGTCCTCAGCACACTGAAGCTTTCTTT
>TRBD1|TRBJ2-2|.|TRBV12-3/TRBV12-4
CASSLADRITGELFF
TGTGCCAGCAGTTTAGCGGACAGGATAACCGGGGAGCTGTTTTTT